This T cell receptor (beta chain) was recorded in a study of cytomegalovirus exposure and HLA in healthy donors listed by TCRdb under 2017. Study-wide context: An earlier analysis of more than 550 of the donors reported 276 Gb of sequence data and 95 million to 120 million unique TCR beta sequences obtained from about 180 million T cells. To predict cytomegalovirus infection status, the study combined high-throughput TCR immunosequencing, statistical association of individual TCRs with disease status, and machine learning. On average, roughly 240,000 unique TCR beta nucleotide sequences were sequenced per donor among 350 to 400 genotyped donors of the cohort, with 15% to 20% of those sequences being non-productive. Because of strong linkage in the cohort, roughly five DR-DQ haplotypes were treated as single units for association and clustering. About 330 gigabases of sequencing data and roughly 81 million unique TCR sequences made up an early release that covered 500 to 700 HLA-typed donors. An earlier analysis of 450 to 750 of the donors used high-throughput TCR beta sequencing to judge whether each TCR beta V gene segment behaved as functional or pseudogenic. A later analysis re-examined previously published TCR beta repertoires from several hundred donors and added high-resolution HLA genotyping to investigate patterns of TCR occurrence. The number of typed donors differed by locus: 629-630 for A, B, C, DRB1 and DQB1; approximately 520 for DQA1; 606 for DPA1; and about 450 for DPB1. In a later genetic analysis, genome-wide SNP genotypes for about three fifths of the roughly 670 donors were used, and that subset was treated as a discovery cohort. Using immunosequencing, the study profiled T cell repertoires from approximately 700 subjects and related those repertoires to cytomegalovirus serostatus. Every repertoire in the discovery cohort had been generated on one and the same sequencing platform. In addition to the first cohort of 666 subjects, a separate validation cohort of 130 or so different subjects was used. The study aimed to test whether cataloging public T cell receptors could reveal signatures of past pathogen exposure. Alongside the repertoire data, information on donor age, sex, ethnicity and CMV serostatus was compiled. The genetic ancestry cluster associated with self-reported Caucasian donors included 81% of the 300 to 400 genotyped donors. Rather than drawing on any new phenotypic data, the later analysis identified candidate immune exposures from TCR beta sequences and the way those sequences occurred across donors. HLA typing included class I and class II loci at four-digit resolution.

The cohort comprised around 700 healthy bone marrow donors. At the time of sampling, all cohort members were nominally healthy, though unrecorded immune exposures were likely present. The donor tested CMV seronegative and was one of the 352 seronegative cohort members. Every donor gave a peripheral blood sample, and the peripheral blood mononuclear cells from that sample were used for TCR beta sequencing. Genomic DNA extraction from the blood cell samples was performed with the Qiagen DNeasy Blood Extraction Kit. On the study overall, not on this receptor specifically: A total of roughly 160 TCR beta chains were listed by the study as associated with cytomegalovirus. According to a later analysis, parvovirus B19, influenza, CMV and Epstein-Barr virus appeared linked to several top co-occurrence clusters. V-gene and J-gene trimming of TCR beta chains was associated with a missense DCLRE1C variant in a later genetic analysis, and the association was replicated in an independent cohort. A further reported finding was that TCR beta sequences accurately predicted the HLA-A and HLA-B alleles for most subjects in the first cohort. Most CMV-associated TCR beta chains appeared to be HLA-restricted in a later analysis, and the HLA associations seemed to be driven largely by CMV exposure. Correlated functional status among segregating V segments might be attributable to linkage disequilibrium, but an unknown experimental factor could not be ruled out. In a later analysis, HLA-associated TCR beta chains were found to be more clonally expanded and to have lower generation probabilities than equally common non-associated chains. In a later analysis, the rate of TCR association differed among HLA loci, with DRB1 alleles having the most associated TCRs and HLA-C alleles having the fewest. In a later analysis, around 17,000 TCR beta sequences were associated with specific HLA alleles at a false discovery rate of 0.05. Across donors, most TCR sequences were observed very rarely, whereas some public TCRs were present in many individuals. It was suggested by the authors that the approach could potentially be generalized to other disease states and immunological phenotypes. A later genetic analysis reported fewer N-insertions in productive TCRs among donors in an Asian-associated ancestry cluster than the roughly 620-donor mean. Some IMGT-functional V segments, including TRBV6-2 and TRBV6-3, could not be distinguished by the 87-base-pair reads and were therefore excluded. When HLA alleles, especially DR and DQ, strongly co-occurred, TCR associations were difficult to assign to individual alleles. Cytomegalovirus status was reported to be diagnosed by the classifier with high specificity and sensitivity in both the original and validation cohorts. Broadly in line with IMGT annotations, most TCR beta V segments showed up in productive rearrangements about 87% or about 30% of the time in an earlier analysis of several hundred of the donors. Because HLA typing was missing for some donors at each locus, association tests included only the typed subset. The only immune exposure information available for the cohort was CMV serostatus. The earlier analysis of approximately 560 of the donors excluded roughly 17 rarely observed V segments, including chromosome 9 orphons, because counts were too low. In vitro tests confirmed that three of the cytomegalovirus-associated TCR beta chains recognize cytomegalovirus antigens. Roughly uniform sequencing depth across donors was assumed in presence/absence analyses, although this assumption may not hold. Only TCR beta chains were sequenced in this cohort, and the absence of alpha or paired-chain data limited detectable features. A group of highly shared sequence variants was considered likely to be a technical artifact of the sequencing pipeline.

Spanning cysteine to phenylalanine, the CDR3 consists of 14 amino acids. The DNA shown is the 42-base CDR3, in frame from base 1. Sequences SGHAT (CDR1) and FQNNGV (CDR2) are obtained from the germline V gene. V is clipped by 3 bases and J by 4 bases, and the sequence between their germline boundaries is 12 bases long. Library method: the immunoSEQ multiplex PCR assay. The multiplex PCR relied on a mix of 60 forward primers for TCR Vbeta segments and 13 reverse primers for TCR Jbeta segments. The CDR3 region of rearranged TCR beta genes was amplified from genomic DNA with a multiplex PCR assay. The Illumina HiSeq System was used to sequence the amplified TCR beta libraries as 87-base-pair reads. In the source study's methods: In a later analysis, tens of millions of unique TCR beta chains were counted across the roughly 670 repertoires, and roughly 9.9 million of these chains were shared by at least two donors. To remove PCR and sequencing errors, raw reads were error-corrected and collapsed into unique sequences using a nearest-neighbor algorithm that merged closely related sequences. To assign V, D and J gene segments, CDR3 sequences were aligned to IMGT reference sequences. Each retained sequence needed at least a six-nucleotide match to both a V gene segment and a J gene segment. A rearrangement counted as productive if the CDR3 had no stop codons and remained in frame with V and J, and every other rearrangement counted as non-productive. Following IMGT convention, CDR3 was defined as the stretch from the second conserved V-encoded cysteine up to the conserved J-encoded phenylalanine. The earlier analysis of about 530 of the donors excluded any sequence lacking an unambiguous match to a single V gene segment. An earlier analysis of several hundred of the donors called V segments functional above 56.7% productive rearrangements and segregating when the between-donor standard deviation exceeded 5%. To diagnose cytomegalovirus status from the catalog of TCR beta chain sequences, a statistical classification framework was built. V and J gene assignment, in a later analysis, came from comparing TCR nucleotide sequences with IMGT/GENE-DB human TR gene sequences. In a later analysis, CDR3 sequences and most-parsimonious VDJ recombination scenarios were assigned using the TCRdist pipeline. In a later analysis, each TCR beta chain was defined by its CDR3 amino acid sequence together with its V-gene family, and reads without a unique V-gene family were excluded. As a way to deal with suspected cross-contamination and a sequencing artifact, a later analysis dropped under 600 nucleotide sequences that were highly shared and had low generation probability. In a later analysis, a clonal expansion index was calculated for each public chain from normalized within-repertoire ranks of inferred template counts. In a later analysis, generation probabilities were computed using a VDJ recombination model fitted to out-of-frame rearrangements, and the results were checked against IGoR. In a later analysis, hypergeometric tests were used to score TCR-TCR, TCR-HLA and TCR-CMV co-occurrence, with a repertoire-size bias correction applied to TCR pairs. False discovery rates were estimated in a later analysis by permuting HLA or CMV assignments 20 times. In a later analysis, co-occurring TCRs were grouped using DBSCAN, with TCRdist sequence similarity added in when clustering inside HLA-allele-positive subsets. Repertoires with fewer than 30,000 or more than 120,000 public chains were left out of co-occurrence clustering, as were several repertoires with anomalous nucleotide sharing. Entries here come from immuneACCESS through TCRdb and include only in-frame sequences with V and J called. Some clones fail to appear in such tables; in the studies checked, an unresolved V gene covers under half of the shortfall, and the cause of the remainder is unknown. For V, J and clone size, that table is used; D and trimming come from the DNA. This sample holds approximately 250,000 clones; approximately 78% were observed only once. The ten biggest clones cover about 0.45% of the sample.

Note on this clone: Its antigen is still unknown. Per-base quality was not reported, and no clone a single base away is much larger than it.

The chain is assembled from TRBV11-2 and TRBJ1-2; the D gene remains uncertain. The sequence derives from a boy younger than 18 in good health and CMV-seronegative. Sequenced: PBMCs. The encoded CDR3 is CASSFDFPSYGYTF. In nucleotides, the sequence is TGTGCCAGCAGCTTCGACTTTCCGTCCTATGGCTACACCTTC. With the rest looked up from the reference TRBV11-2 and TRBJ1-2 genes rather than sequenced, the full variable domain is EAGVAQSPRYKIIEKRQSVAFWCNPISGHATLYWYQQILGQGPKLLIQFQNNGVVDDSQLPKDRFSAERLKGVDSTLKIQPAKLEDSAVYLCASSFDFPSYGYTFGSGTRLTVV.